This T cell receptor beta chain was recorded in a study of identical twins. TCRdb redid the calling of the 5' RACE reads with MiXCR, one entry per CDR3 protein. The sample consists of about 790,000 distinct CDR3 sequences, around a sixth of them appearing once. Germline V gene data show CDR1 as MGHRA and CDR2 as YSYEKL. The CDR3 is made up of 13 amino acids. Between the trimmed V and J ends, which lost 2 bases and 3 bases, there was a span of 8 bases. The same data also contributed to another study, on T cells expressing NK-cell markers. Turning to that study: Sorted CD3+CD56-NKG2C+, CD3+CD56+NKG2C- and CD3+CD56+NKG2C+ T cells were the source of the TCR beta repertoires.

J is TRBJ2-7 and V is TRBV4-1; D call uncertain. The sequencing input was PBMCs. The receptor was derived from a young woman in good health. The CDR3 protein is CASSQRQDYEQYF. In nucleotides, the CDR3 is TGCGCCAGCAGCCAAAGGCAGGACTACGAGCAGTACTTC.